Given below is one T cell receptor beta chain in context. There is no known antigen for this receptor. No per-base quality is available; no much larger clone lies one base away. Counted from cysteine to phenylalanine, this CDR3 has 11 amino acids. Just CDR3 DNA is preserved here, 33 bases in frame from base 1. The CDR1 and CDR2 encoded by the germline V gene (reference sequence) are DFQATT and SNEGSKA. V is cut back by 3 bases and J by 12 bases, with 5 bases in the junction unmatched. Taken with the paper, the label for time point translates to: pre-sensitization, week 0. What the treatment or condition label conveys for this sample: therapeutic diphenylcyclopropenone sensitization with weekly scalp DPC. Blood at each patch-test visit was drawn before the patch test was applied. Patients were eligible if aged 18 to 70, diagnosed with alopecia and judged suitable for DPC therapy, and pregnant patients were excluded. Unfractionated whole blood was collected in Tempus Blood RNA tubes, and total RNA was extracted from that blood.

The data are from a study of human T cells and chemical hapten exposure (dated by TCRdb to the early 2020s). For the study in its entirety: For sensitization, 2% DPC in acetone was applied to a roughly 2 cm by roughly 2 cm area of upper inner arm skin. For TCR sequencing, blood came from about 29 alopecia patients at anywhere from one to four time points (pre-sensitization, 2, 6 and 24 weeks). Patch testing on the upper back used Finn chambers containing 0.01% DPC, with scoring done after 6 days according to International Contact Dermatitis Research Group standards. Patient blood was sampled pre-sensitization (week 0) and at 2, 6 and about 24 weeks after DPC sensitization. The study tracked peripheral blood TCR repertoire changes in vivo during primary and secondary sensitization to the hapten diphenylcyclopropenone (DPC) in alopecia patients. Patients additionally received weekly therapeutic DPC doses to the scalp throughout the roughly 25-week study period. The libraries were sequenced as a pool, and the TCR yield per sample differed mostly because of small variations in library volumes within the pool. The mostly female patient cohort included alopecia areata with under or over 50% scalp involvement, alopecia totalis and alopecia universalis.

The library was obtained by RACE. Sequencing instrument: NextSeq 500. During library preparation, unique molecular identifiers were attached to individual cDNA molecules so that TCRs could be counted quantitatively and reproducibly. Both TCR alpha and TCR beta chains were sequenced from each blood RNA sample. The source study handled its data this way. Samples had a median of 95,638 TCRs, with a range from about 23,224 to 700,000. The Decombinator software suite was used to annotate the V, J and CDR3 of the TCR reads. Every sample was subsampled to the same number of TCRs (28,000) for the PS versus PT1 abundance plots. Expanded TCRs were defined as absent before sensitization and observed at least eight times at the 2-week time point. TCRdb redid the processing of the public reads, applying fastp at Q25 and MiXCR, and retained in-frame beta chains. Each entry is one CDR3 protein sequence, shown with its most common DNA and genes. The V and J calls and clone size are TCRdb's, not the authors'. The sample table shows some 360,000 distinct CDR3 sequences, and approximately 5.1% are seen once. Together, the top ten hold roughly 2.6% of the sample.

General study outcomes and caveats: Because every patient had alopecia, a presumed autoimmune disease, the patients' immune response might differ from that of healthy individuals. DPC sensitization did not change the number of TCRs with a frequency above 1 in 1000, and there was no evidence of changes in global repertoire structure. The number of PT1 expanded TCRs positively correlated with patch test score, significant at thresholds 8, 16 and 32 but not 4. Significantly more large CDR3 similarity clusters were formed by expanded TCRs than by pre-sensitization or healthy control sets, consistent with antigen-driven responses. After repeated subsampling, changes were observed in the strength of the expansion versus patch-test correlation and in the threshold at which the correlation became significant.

This receptor was taken from a woman in her fifties or sixties with alopecia areata. Some clones in this sample may be carry-over from other donors' samples. This material consisted of whole blood, taken in connection with sensitization to the hapten diphenylcyclopropenone (DPC). The V and J segments used are TRBV20-1 and TRBJ2-1, with 7 central nucleotides matching TRBD1. CDR3 protein: CSASPGGRQFF. The nucleotide sequence is TGCAGTGCTAGTCCAGGGGGTCGGCAGTTCTTC.